These 29 T cell receptor beta chains originate from one sample sequenced in a study of blood T cell repertoires in COVID-19 (dated by TCRdb to about 2020). The library was generated by the immunoSEQ multiplex PCR assay. TCRdb provides this immuneACCESS table in a form limited to in-frame rearrangements. Some clones are lacking; in checked studies, under half of them reflect an unresolved V gene, and why the rest are absent is not known. The sample data list over 100,000 clones, and roughly nine tenths of these were observed just once. Under 5% of the sample belongs to the ten largest clones. Input material: peripheral blood. These receptors all come from a man aged 35 to 55 with acute or convalescent COVID-19.

This clone was counted a single time. The V gene is TRBV6-1, the J gene TRBJ2-1, with a tentative D call TRBD1 (5 bases). The germline CDR1 and CDR2 sequences are MNHNS and SASEGT. This CDR3 is built from 16 residues. The V and J ends lost 6 bases and 0 bases respectively, with 15 bases between them. In DNA form, the CDR3 reads TGTGCCAGCAGGGAAAGACAGACGAGCTCCTACAATGAGCAGTTCTTC. Protein product: CASRERQTSSYNEQFF.

The CDR3 loop reads CASSAWTSGTHEQYF. The CDR3 DNA reads as TGTGCCAGTAGTGCCTGGACTAGCGGGACCCACGAGCAGTACTTC. The chain uses TRBV19 and TRBJ2-7, with 12 bases lining up with TRBD2. This CDR3 region has 15 residues. V was clipped by 5 bases and J by 5 bases; unmatched bases: 7. The germline V gene has CDR1 LNHDA and CDR2 SQIVND (reference sequence).

V and J are TRBV5-1 and TRBJ1-3; 10 nucleotides line up with TRBD1. The CDR3 is 16 amino acids. Germline V gene data show CDR1 as SGHRS and CDR2 as YFSETQ. Trimming at V came to 4 bases and at J to 4 bases, leaving 8 bases not matched to a gene. The DNA for the CDR3 is TGCGCCAGCAGCACGGACAGGGGGGCGCCCGGAAACACCATATATTTT. Its protein product is CASSTDRGAPGNTIYF.

The chain couples TRBV18 to TRBJ2-2; 11 nucleotides match TRBD1. J lost 4 bases, V lost 0 bases, and 7 bases had no gene match. The germline CDR1 and CDR2 sequences are KGHSH and LQKENI. CDR3 length equals 18 residues. The DNA for the CDR3 is TGTGCCAGCTCACCACCGAGTCTTGGACAGGGGGCCACCGGGGAGCTGTTTTTT. Translated: CASSPPSLGQGATGELFF.

The V call is TRBV29-1, the J call TRBJ1-2; 9 bases are shared with TRBD1. The CDR3 consists of 15 residues. Per germline, CDR1 SQVTM and CDR2 ANQGSEA. J lost 6 bases, V lost 1 base, and 9 bases had no gene match. The DNA of the CDR3 is TGCAGCGTTGAAGGTAGTCACAGGGGGCGCGATGGCTACACCTTC. As protein: CSVEGSHRGRDGYTF.

Regarding this clone: The identical CDR3 is also encoded by other nucleotide sequences in the sample. This rearrangement joins TRBV12-3 or TRBV12-4 to TRBJ2-2; D is ambiguous. The ends were cut back, 6 bases at V and 5 bases at J, with 10 bases in the middle. The CDR3 covers 13 residues. As DNA, the CDR3 is TGTGCCAGCAGCCCGAGACTGACCGGGGAGCTGTTTTTT. Translated, it gives CASSPRLTGELFF.

V gene TRBV6-5 combines with J gene TRBJ2-1, with a possible D match to TRBD1 (7 bases). The V gene lost 5 bases and the J gene lost 0 bases, with 11 bases spanning the gap. Germline V gene data show CDR1 as MNHEY and CDR2 as SVGAGI. This CDR3 spans 15 amino acids. CDR3 sequence (DNA): TGTGCCAGCAGTAACAGGGGAGGCTCCTACAATGAGCAGTTCTTC. It is translated as CASSNRGGSYNEQFF.

This clone was counted many times. This chain joins TRBV5-1 and TRBJ2-2; D remains unclear. CDR3 length: 15 residues. Trimming removed 0 bases at V and 2 bases at J, with 8 bases between. Germline CDR1 SGHRS, CDR2 YFSETQ. The CDR3 reads CASSLDAVNTGELFF. In DNA form, the CDR3 reads TGCGCCAGCAGCTTGGACGCGGTTAACACCGGGGAGCTGTTTTTT.

This rearrangement joins TRBV5-1 to TRBJ1-5; D may be TRBD1 (5 bases). Germline V lookup: CDR1 SGHRS, CDR2 YFSETQ. V dropped 4 bases and J dropped 4 bases, with 12 bases sitting between them. The CDR3 has 14 amino acids. As DNA, the CDR3 is TGCGCCAGCAGCCGCGGGACGGGGAATCAGCCCCAGCATTTT. It codes for CASSRGTGNQPQHF.

The rearrangement joins TRBV10-3 to TRBJ2-1; 10 nucleotides line up with TRBD2. Germline V gene data show CDR1 as ENHRY and CDR2 as SYGVKD. The J segment lost 8 bases and the V segment lost 10 bases, leaving 14 bases of the junction unmatched. The CDR3 sequence is 15 residues long. DNA for the CDR3: TGTGCCACCAAGGGAGCGGGGGGGTTAAAGGATGAGCAGTTCTTC. Its translation is CATKGAGGLKDEQFF.

The chain carries TRBV9 and TRBJ2-1, with 10 bases lining up with TRBD1. The germline V gene has CDR1 SGDLS and CDR2 YYNGEE. This CDR3 is built from 16 residues. The V segment lost 4 bases and the J segment 5 bases; nucleotides outside the gene matches: 9. The CDR3 bases are TGTGCCAGCAGCCCTGGTGGGGGGACAGGGGACAATGAGCAGTTCTTC. It translates to CASSPGGGTGDNEQFF.

The genes are TRBV6-5 and TRBJ1-1; D remains unclear. The V and J ends lost 2 bases and 7 bases respectively, with 5 bases between them. Germline V lookup: CDR1 MNHEY, CDR2 SVGAGI. The CDR3 runs 11 residues. CDR3 coding DNA: TGTGCCAGCAGTTACCTTAGTGAAGCTTTCTTT. Amino acids: CASSYLSEAFF.

Here the CDR3 reads CASSDPKGSNEKLFF. Here the CDR3 DNA reads TGTGCCAGTAGTGACCCTAAGGGGTCTAATGAAAAACTGTTTTTT. The chain is built from TRBV19 and TRBJ1-4, with D perhaps matching TRBD1 (5 bases). Germline V gives CDR1 LNHDA, CDR2 SQIVND (reference sequence). V was pared by 5 bases and J by 3 bases, with 13 bases between. This CDR3 is 15 amino acids long.

The chain combines TRBV3-1 (or the pseudogene TRBV3-2) with TRBJ1-3; a weak D match, TRBD1 (5 bases). CDR3 length: 15 amino acids. The V gene's germline CDR1 is LGHDT and CDR2 YNNKEL (reference sequence). Trimming took off 6 bases at V and 0 bases at J, with 12 bases between the two ends. In DNA form, the CDR3 reads TGTGCCAGCAGTTCCGACAGAAGCTCTGGAAACACCATATATTTT. Translating it yields CASSSDRSSGNTIYF.

The chain is built from TRBV7-2 and TRBJ2-6; no definite D call. Trimming stripped 3 bases from V and 0 bases from J, with 6 bases between. This CDR3 has 15 residues. CDR1 SGHTA and CDR2 FQGNSA come from the germline V gene. CDR3 DNA sequence: TGTGCCAGCAGCTTGAGCCGCTCTGGGGCCAACGTCCTGACTTTC. It translates to CASSLSRSGANVLTF.

The chain employs TRBV24-1 and TRBJ2-5; D is unclear. Germline CDR1 is KGHDR and CDR2 is SFDVKD. The V and J ends lost 5 bases and 2 bases respectively, with 8 bases between them. The CDR3 is 13 amino acids. This CDR3 reads CATSGQSQETQYF. The CDR3 DNA follows: TGTGCCACCAGTGGGCAGTCACAAGAGACCCAGTACTTC.

The rearrangement joins TRBV19 to TRBJ1-2; the D gene is possibly TRBD1 (6 bases). Germline-derived CDR1 and CDR2 are LNHDA and SQIVND (reference sequence). This CDR3 is 12 amino acids long. Trimming stripped 10 bases from V and 7 bases from J, with 16 bases between. The CDR3 DNA reads TGTGCCACTAAGACAGGATTCGGTGGCTACACCTTC. Its translation: CATKTGFGGYTF.

The rearrangement joins TRBV19 to TRBJ2-2; 8 bases line up with TRBD2. This CDR3 is built from 16 residues. Germline values: CDR1 LNHDA, CDR2 SQIVND (reference sequence). The J segment lost 4 bases and the V segment lost 6 bases, leaving 10 bases of the junction unmatched. CDR3: CASRPHFGGATGELFF. The CDR3 DNA follows: TGTGCCAGTAGGCCCCACTTCGGGGGGGCCACCGGGGAGCTGTTTTTT.

The V and J genes are TRBV24-1 and TRBJ1-2; possible D gene TRBD1, 5 bases. The CDR3 sequence is 14 residues long. CDR1 and CDR2 from the germline V gene are KGHDR and SFDVKD. V shed 2 bases and J shed 6 bases, with 12 bases lying between them. The CDR3 DNA sequence: TGTGCCACCAGTGATTACGGGGGTTTGCATGGCTACACCTTC. It is translated as CATSDYGGLHGYTF.

The V and J genes are TRBV19 and TRBJ1-1; D gene ambiguous. The CDR3 is made up of 11 amino acids. The V end was cut by 8 bases, the J end by 2 bases, with 6 bases between. Germline lookup yields CDR1 LNHDA and CDR2 SQIVND (reference sequence). The DNA for the CDR3 is TGTGCCAGTGGAGTCAACACTGAAGCTTTCTTT. Its protein product is CASGVNTEAFF.

V and J are TRBV19 and TRBJ1-5; tentative D call: TRBD1 (6 bases). The V and J ends lost 5 bases and 4 bases respectively, with 12 bases between them. The CDR3 length is 14 residues. Germline CDR1 reads LNHDA; CDR2 reads SQIVND (reference sequence). In nucleotides, the CDR3 is TGTGCCAGTAGTCTGGCAGGGGCAAATCAGCCCCAGCATTTT. Amino acid sequence: CASSLAGANQPQHF.

The V call is TRBV5-1, the J call TRBJ2-7; possibly TRBD1 for D (6 bases). Germline V CDR1 and CDR2: SGHRS, YFSETQ. The CDR3 consists of 14 residues. V shed 4 bases and J shed 4 bases, with 15 bases lying between them. The CDR3 coding sequence is TGCGCCAGCAGCCCACTGGATAGGGGGTACGAGCAGTACTTC. This codes for CASSPLDRGYEQYF.

The rearrangement links TRBV5-3 to TRBJ2-7; 7 positions agree with TRBD1. TRBV5-3 is recorded as an ORF, its role being uncertain. Trimming removed 4 bases from V and 0 bases from J; junction bases left unmatched: 10. CDR3 size: 16 residues. CDR3 bases: TGTGCCAGAAGCGCAGAGACAGGGCTCCACTCCTACGAGCAGTACTTC. This translates into CARSAETGLHSYEQYF.

V and J are TRBV6-6 and TRBJ1-6; TRBD1 matches at 7 bases. The germline V gene has CDR1 MNHNY and CDR2 SVGAGI (reference sequence). The CDR3 runs to 13 residues. V lost 5 bases and J lost 10; bases outside the gene matches: 5. The CDR3 DNA is TGTGCCAGCAGTCCGGGACAGAGGTCACCCCTCCACTTT. This codes for CASSPGQRSPLHF.

J is TRBJ2-7 and V is TRBV18; 9 bases are shared with TRBD1. Trimming cost V 6 bases and J 2 bases; bases outside gene matches: 5. CDR1 is KGHSH and CDR2 is LQKENI in the germline V gene. This CDR3 is 14 amino acids long. Written as DNA, the CDR3 is TGTGCCAGCTCGGGACAGGGATACACCTACGAGCAGTACTTC. It encodes CASSGQGYTYEQYF. Based on the CDR3 plus reference TRBV18 and TRBJ2-7, the full variable domain is NAGVMQNPRHLVRRRGQEARLRCSPMKGHSHVYWYRQLPEEGLKFMVYLQKENIIDESGMPKERFSAEFPKEGPSILRIQQVVRGDSAAYFCASSGQGYTYEQYFGPGTRLTVT.

The chain has TRBV19 and TRBJ2-5; D is perhaps TRBD1 (6 bases). CDR3 length: 15 amino acids. The germline CDR1 and CDR2 sequences are LNHDA and SQIVND (reference sequence). V was clipped by 4 bases and J by 4 bases, with 16 bases between them. The CDR3: CASSTTGGLSETQYF. For the CDR3, the DNA is TGTGCCAGTAGTACGACAGGCGGTCTCTCAGAGACCCAGTACTTC.

The rearrangement joins TRBV4-1 to TRBJ1-3, with 8 bases identical to TRBD1. The germline gives CDR1 MGHRA, CDR2 YSYEKL. The CDR3 loop spans 16 amino acids. After removal of 1 base from V and 2 bases from J, the junction contained 4 bases not matched to a gene. This chain's CDR3 is CASSQGAGGPGNTIYF. Written as DNA, the CDR3 is TGCGCCAGCAGCCAAGGGGCAGGGGGCCCTGGAAACACCATATATTTT.

The CDR3 DNA follows: TGTGCCAGTAGTATAGTAATATCCGTAAATAATCAGCCCCAGCATTTT. This codes for CASSIVISVNNQPQHF. The chain is built from TRBV19 and TRBJ1-5; D call uncertain. Trimming took 1 base from V and 4 from J, leaving 14 bases between them. The CDR3 runs 16 residues. Germline V gene data show CDR1 as LNHDA and CDR2 as SQIVND (reference sequence).

The CDR3 DNA is TGTGCCAGCAGCCCCCGGGACAGGGTCCACGAGCAGTACTTC. Translation: CASSPRDRVHEQYF. This chain connects TRBV7-2 to TRBJ2-7; TRBD1 agrees at 9 bases. Per the germline V gene, CDR1 is SGHTA and CDR2 is FQGNSA. Trimming took 5 bases from V and 5 from J; bases not matched to a gene: 7. This CDR3 comprises 14 residues.